The 25 T cell receptor beta chains below come from one sample, sequenced in a study of cytomegalovirus exposure and HLA in healthy donors (TCRdb year 2017). Library generation was performed with the immunoSEQ multiplex PCR assay. For the multiplex PCR, a mixture combining 60 forward primers for TCR Vbeta segments and 13 reverse primers for TCR Jbeta segments was used. Not all clones reach the TCRdb copy of this immuneACCESS table, which keeps in-frame sequences only. Checked studies attribute under half of the gap to unresolved V genes and leave the rest unexplained. Present in this sample are under 250,000 clones, 70% to 80% of which were seen just once. Together, the top ten hold under 3% of the sample. Source material: PBMCs. The source is a woman in her thirties in good health and CMV-seronegative.

The J gene is TRBJ2-1, the V gene TRBV28, with TRBD1 identical over 9 bases. Germline V gene sequence: CDR1 MDHEN, CDR2 SYDVKM. The CDR3 consists of 15 residues. V was pared by 4 bases and J by 9 bases, with 10 bases of the junction left unmatched. The CDR3: CASSWGDRVGSEQFF. Here the CDR3 DNA reads TGTGCCAGCAGTTGGGGGGACAGGGTGGGTAGTGAGCAGTTCTTC. The whole variable domain, remainder taken from reference TRBV28 and TRBJ2-1, is DVKVTQSSRYLVKRTGEKVFLECVQDMDHENMFWYRQDPGLGLRLIYFSYDVKMKEKGDIPEGYSVSREKKERFSLILESASTNQTSMYLCASSWGDRVGSEQFFGPGTRLTVL.

The chain is built from TRBV4-1 and TRBJ2-7; 8 nucleotides agree with TRBD2. Trimming removed 2 bases from V and 5 bases from J; junction bases left unmatched: 8. Germline loops: CDR1 MGHRA, CDR2 YSYEKL. This CDR3 has 15 residues. The CDR3 DNA reads as TGCGCCAGCAGCCAATATCAGCGGGAGAGGAACGAGCAGTACTTC. Translation: CASSQYQRERNEQYF.

To note about this clone: Other DNA sequences from this sample encode an identical CDR3 as well. The chain employs TRBV13 and TRBJ2-5; D perhaps matches TRBD2 (6 bases). Germline V gene lookup returns CDR1 PRHDT and CDR2 FYEKMQ (reference sequence). The V end lost 5 bases, the J end lost 4 bases, and 14 bases lay between the germline ends. The CDR3 sequence is 14 residues long. In DNA, the CDR3 is TGTGCCAGCAGCCCCCCCGGGGGACCAGAGACCCAGTACTTC. Translating it yields CASSPPGGPETQYF.

The CDR3 DNA is TGTGCCAGCAGTCCGGGACTAGCGGGGGGGCGGGTGACATATACGCAGTATTTT. As protein: CASSPGLAGGRVTYTQYF. The chain uses TRBV5-4 and TRBJ2-3; 16 nucleotides align to TRBD2. Germline CDR1 reads SGHNT; CDR2 reads YYREEE (reference sequence). This CDR3 region has 18 residues. With V trimmed by 5 bases and J by 7 bases, 13 bases remained unmatched.

The chain recombines TRBV25-1 with TRBJ1-6; D gene unclear. The V end was cut by 1 base, the J end by 0 bases, with 7 bases between. This CDR3 comprises 16 residues. Germline values: CDR1 MGHDK, CDR2 SYGVNS. CDR3 amino acids: CASSESRSSYNSPLHF. CDR3 sequence (DNA): TGTGCCAGCAGTGAATCTCGGAGCTCCTATAATTCACCCCTCCACTTT.

This clone showed up just a few times. The chain joins TRBV6-5 to TRBJ1-5; D may be TRBD1 (6 bases). This CDR3 is built from 12 residues. Trimming left V 9 bases short and J 2 bases short, with 8 bases between. From germline, CDR1 is MNHEY and CDR2 SVGAGI. CDR3 in DNA: TGTGCCAGTAGGACAGGCAATCAGCCCCAGCATTTT. Amino acids: CASRTGNQPQHF.

V is TRBV7-8 and J is TRBJ2-7, with unresolved D. CDR1 and CDR2 (germline): SGHVS, FQNEAQ. The CDR3 spans 11 residues. V lost 5 bases and J 2 bases, leaving 4 bases between the germline ends. The CDR3 nucleotides read TGTGCCAGCAGCAAGCCCTACGAGCAGTACTTC. Translation: CASSKPYEQYF.

V usage is TRBV5-1 and J usage is TRBJ2-1; D perhaps matches TRBD2 (6 bases). Between the trimmed V and J ends, which lost 1 base and 8 bases, there was a span of 16 bases. The CDR3 length is 15 residues. The germline gives CDR1 SGHRS, CDR2 YFSETQ. CDR3 coding DNA: TGCGCCAGCAGCTTGTGGGAGGCCCGGGAAGATGAGCAGTTCTTC. Translating gives CASSLWEAREDEQFF.

The chain combines TRBV18 with TRBJ2-7; 8 nucleotides agree with TRBD1. CDR3 length: 14 residues. The germline V gene has CDR1 KGHSH and CDR2 LQKENI. J gave up 5 bases and V 1 base, and 4 bases lay outside the gene matches. The CDR3 nucleotides read TGTGCCAGCTCACCACGGGCAGGGGGCAACGAGCAGTACTTC. Its translation is CASSPRAGGNEQYF.

This chain uses TRBV19 with TRBJ1-2; TRBD1 agrees at 8 bases. The V gene end was trimmed by 6 bases and the J gene end by 7 bases; junction bases not matched to a gene: 7. CDR3 size: 13 residues. The germline gives CDR1 LNHDA, CDR2 SQIVND (reference sequence). The CDR3 DNA reads TGTGCCAGTAGCCCCCAGGGGGCAGGTGGCTACACCTTC. Translated, it gives CASSPQGAGGYTF.

This chain uses TRBV7-9 with TRBJ1-6, with D possibly being TRBD1 (5 bases). Germline V gene data show CDR1 as SEHNR and CDR2 as FQNEAQ (reference sequence). The length of the CDR3 is 15 residues. With 3 bases removed from V and 9 bases from J, the gap between germline ends came to 15 bases. The CDR3 nucleotides read TGTGCCAGCAGCTTGGGGACTGCTGAACGTTCACCCCTCCACTTT. Amino acids: CASSLGTAERSPLHF.

V usage is TRBV21-1 and J usage is TRBJ1-5; the table's D gene call, TRBD1, was not cross checked with the DNA. TRBV21-1 is given as a pseudogene. The CDR3 is 16 amino acids. The CDR3: CARPTGGAPGDQPQHF. In DNA form, the CDR3 reads TGTGCCAGGCCGACAGGGGGCGCCCCCGGGGATCAGCCCCAGCATTTT.

In this sample, this clone turned up a few times. The chain links TRBV5-4 to TRBJ2-7; a possible D gene is TRBD1 (5 bases). V was cut by 0 bases and J by 3 bases, with 10 bases left in between. In germline, CDR1 is SGHNT, CDR2 YYREEE (reference sequence). The CDR3 extends over 14 amino acids. The CDR3, as DNA: TGTGCCAGCAGCTTGGAAGGCAGGGTCTACGAGCAGTACTTC. Translation: CASSLEGRVYEQYF.

The chain is built from TRBV7-9 and TRBJ2-7, with D perhaps matching TRBD2 (5 bases). Germline V gene lookup returns CDR1 SEHNR and CDR2 FQNEAQ (reference sequence). Trimming left V 1 base short and J 4 bases short, with 14 bases between. The CDR3 spans 15 residues. CDR3 in DNA: TGTGCCAGCAGCTTAGTTAGAGGGAGTCGATACGAGCAGTACTTC. Protein: CASSLVRGSRYEQYF.

This chain connects TRBV15 to TRBJ2-7, with 7 bases that match TRBD1. CDR3 length equals 16 residues. Germline V gene sequence: CDR1 LNHNV, CDR2 YYDKDF (reference sequence). V shed 3 bases and J 2 bases; nucleotides not matched to a gene: 10. The CDR3 DNA follows: TGTGCCACCAGCAGTGACCCCCAGGGGGACCCCTACGAGCAGTACTTC. This encodes CATSSDPQGDPYEQYF.

The chain joins TRBV27 to TRBJ2-7; D is unclear. Looked up from germline, CDR1 is MNHEY and CDR2 is SMNVEV (reference sequence). The CDR3 consists of 13 residues. V was cut by 0 bases and J by 7 bases, with 10 bases left in between. CDR3 nucleotides: TGTGCCAGCAGTTTATCGCCGTCTAGGGAGCAGTACTTC. It specifies CASSLSPSREQYF.

V usage is TRBV18 and J usage is TRBJ1-1; D is undetermined. Germline V gene lookup returns CDR1 KGHSH and CDR2 LQKENI. The CDR3 is 14 amino acids. V gave up 4 bases and J gave up 4 bases, with 13 bases separating them. The CDR3 DNA reads TGTGCCAGCTCACTACTACGAGGAGGCACTGAAGCTTTCTTT. Its protein product is CASSLLRGGTEAFF.

V usage is TRBV2 and J usage is TRBJ1-5; no clear D. With 3 bases removed from V and 0 bases from J, the gap between germline ends came to 3 bases. Germline assignment: CDR1 SNHLY and CDR2 FYNNEI. CDR3 length: 13 amino acids. The CDR3 DNA reads as TGTGCCAGCAGTGACAGTAGCAATCAGCCCCAGCATTTT. This translates into CASSDSSNQPQHF. Full variable domain (outside the CDR3, taken from reference TRBV2 and TRBJ1-5): EPEVTQTPSHQVTQMGQEVILRCVPISNHLYFYWYRQILGQKVEFLVSFYNNEISEKSEIFDDQFSVERPDGSNFTLKIRSTKLEDSAMYFCASSDSSNQPQHFGDGTRLSIL.

V gene TRBV27 combines with J gene TRBJ2-3, with D perhaps matching TRBD2 (5 bases). V gave up 5 bases and J gave up 2 bases, with 17 bases separating them. The CDR3 loop spans 16 amino acids. Germline lookup yields CDR1 MNHEY and CDR2 SMNVEV (reference sequence). This CDR3 is CASSPQEELITDTQYF. In nucleotides, the CDR3 is TGTGCCAGCAGTCCCCAGGAGGAGCTTATCACAGATACGCAGTATTTT.

Concerning this clone itself: Within the sample, other DNA sequences also encode this same CDR3. This chain uses TRBV6-5 with TRBJ2-7, with unresolved D. The V gene lost 0 bases and the J gene lost 2 bases, with 11 bases spanning the gap. Germline V lookup: CDR1 MNHEY, CDR2 SVGAGI. This CDR3 has 15 amino acids. This CDR3 reads CASSYSREIPYEQYF. DNA of the CDR3: TGTGCCAGCAGTTACTCCCGAGAGATCCCCTACGAGCAGTACTTC.

The chain employs TRBV6-5 and TRBJ1-5, with 7 bases aligning to TRBD1. Germline V gene lookup returns CDR1 MNHEY and CDR2 SVGAGI. V lost 5 bases, J lost 5 bases, and 6 bases stayed unmatched. The CDR3 has 14 amino acids. CDR3 bases: TGTGCCAGCAGTCCTATTACAGGGGATCAGCCCCAGCATTTT. Encoded protein: CASSPITGDQPQHF.

The chain is built from TRBV7-8 and TRBJ2-5, with 8 positions matching TRBD2. The tail of the sequence fits TRBJ2-7 better, so the J call may be wrong. This CDR3 region has 15 residues. Germline V CDR1 and CDR2: SGHVS, FQNEAQ. The CDR3 region is CASSSRSGLAFEQYF. The CDR3 coding sequence is TGTGCCAGCAGCTCGAGGTCCGGACTAGCTTTCGAGCAGTACTTC.

The V call is TRBV2, the J call TRBJ1-4; TRBD1 matches at 10 bases. Looked up from germline, CDR1 is SNHLY and CDR2 is FYNNEI. The J segment lost 7 bases and the V segment lost 5 bases, leaving 7 bases of the junction unmatched. CDR3 size: 15 residues. The CDR3 spells CASSPWDRGSEKLFF. CDR3 sequence (DNA): TGTGCCAGCAGTCCCTGGGACAGGGGTTCTGAAAAACTGTTTTTT.

For the CDR3, the DNA is TGCGCCAGCAGCCAAGTGGCGGGCAGGTCTCTCACTGAAGCTTTCTTT. Protein: CASSQVAGRSLTEAFF. The V and J genes are TRBV4-1 and TRBJ1-1; no reliable D call. This CDR3 has 16 residues. Trimming left V 1 base short and J 4 bases short, with 16 bases between. The V gene's germline CDR1 is MGHRA and CDR2 YSYEKL.

The rearrangement joins TRBV2 to TRBJ2-7, with TRBD2 matching over 10 bases. The CDR3 runs 17 residues. V shed 4 bases, J shed 3 bases, and the junction held 12 bases outside the gene matches. Germline CDR1 reads SNHLY; CDR2 reads FYNNEI. The CDR3 DNA is TGTGCCAGCAGTGTGAATCCCCTAGCGGGAGAGGACTACGAGCAGTACTTC. As protein: CASSVNPLAGEDYEQYF.